The 8 T cell receptor beta chains listed next were all sequenced from one sample in a study of T cells expressing NK-cell markers. After re-calling the 5' RACE reads, TCRdb lists one entry per CDR3 protein, DNA absent. The sample table includes about 460,000 distinct CDR3 sequences. Input material: blood T cells: a sorted CD56 or NKG2C T cell subset, CD4+ or CD8+ T cells, or bulk PBMC T cells (not recorded which). Source of these receptors: a woman in her 50s in good health.

V and J are TRBV13 and TRBJ2-2; TCRdb proposes TRBD2, but this gene call is untestable without DNA. This CDR3 is built from 14 residues. Per germline, CDR1 PRHDT and CDR2 FYEKMQ (reference sequence). The CDR3 sequence: CASSWTSGTGELFF.

The chain links TRBV5-1 to TRBJ2-1; with no DNA, the TCRdb D assignment of TRBD1 cannot be verified. CDR1 and CDR2 (germline): SGHRS, YFSETQ. This CDR3 spans 15 amino acids. The CDR3: CASSLMQTPGHEQFF. The full variable domain, completed using reference TRBV5-1 and TRBJ2-1, is KAGVTQTPRYLIKTRGQQVTLSCSPISGHRSVSWYQQTPGQGLQFLFEYFSETQRNKGNFPGRFSGRQFSNSRSEMNVSTLELGDSALYLCASSLMQTPGHEQFFGPGTRLTVL.

This rearrangement joins TRBV27 to TRBJ2-3; the TRBD2 assignment by TCRdb is unverifiable without DNA. Germline CDR1 and CDR2: MNHEY and SMNVEV (reference sequence). This CDR3 is 16 amino acids long. CDR3 loop: CASSSDGLEGTDTQYF.

The chain recombines TRBV5-1 with TRBJ2-2; TCRdb gives TRBD2 as the D gene, but with no DNA this cannot be confirmed. The CDR3 spans 16 residues. Germline V gene lookup returns CDR1 SGHRS and CDR2 YFSETQ. The CDR3 protein is CASSPLTSGNTGELFF.

The chain joins TRBV7-9 to TRBJ1-5; checking the TCRdb D call of TRBD1 is not possible without DNA. CDR3 length: 13 amino acids. The germline V gene encodes CDR1 SEHNR and CDR2 FQNEAQ (reference sequence). The CDR3 region is CASSQMAGQPQHF.

The chain couples TRBV20-1 to TRBJ2-1; the TRBD2 assignment by TCRdb is unverifiable without DNA. Per germline, CDR1 DFQATT and CDR2 SNEGSKA (reference sequence). The CDR3 loop spans 12 amino acids. The CDR3 reads CSARLLSHEQFF.

This sequence joins TRBV2 and TRBJ1-4. Per the germline V gene, CDR1 is SNHLY and CDR2 is FYNNEI. The CDR3 extends over 16 amino acids. The chain's CDR3 is CASSEGKGPYNEKLFF.

J is TRBJ1-5 and V is TRBV5-1; TCRdb proposes TRBD1, but this gene call is untestable without DNA. The CDR3 totals 13 residues. Germline assignment: CDR1 SGHRS and CDR2 YFSETQ. This CDR3 is CASSPTGTQPQHF.